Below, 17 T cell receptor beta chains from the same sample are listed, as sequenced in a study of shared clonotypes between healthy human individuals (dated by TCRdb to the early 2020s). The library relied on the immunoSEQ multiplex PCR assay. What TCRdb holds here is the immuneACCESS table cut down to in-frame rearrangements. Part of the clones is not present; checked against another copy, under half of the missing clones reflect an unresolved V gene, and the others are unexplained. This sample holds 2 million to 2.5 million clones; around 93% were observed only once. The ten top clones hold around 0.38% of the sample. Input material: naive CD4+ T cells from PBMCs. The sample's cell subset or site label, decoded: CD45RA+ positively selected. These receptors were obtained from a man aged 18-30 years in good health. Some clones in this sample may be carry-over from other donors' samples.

CDR3 sequence (DNA): TGTGCCAGCAGTCCAGCGGGAGAAGAGACCCAGTACTTC. It translates to CASSPAGEETQYF. This chain connects TRBV6-1 to TRBJ2-5; 8 bases fit TRBD2. CDR3 length: 13 residues. The V gene's germline CDR1 is MNHNS and CDR2 SASEGT. V dropped 5 bases and J dropped 3; count of bases not matched to a gene: 2.

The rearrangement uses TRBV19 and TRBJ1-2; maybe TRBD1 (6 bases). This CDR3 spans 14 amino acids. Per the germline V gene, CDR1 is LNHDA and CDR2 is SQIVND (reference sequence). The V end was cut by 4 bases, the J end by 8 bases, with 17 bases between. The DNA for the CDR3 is TGTGCCAGTAGTAACGGGCGGGGGGCGCGCGGCTACACCTTC. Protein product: CASSNGRGARGYTF.

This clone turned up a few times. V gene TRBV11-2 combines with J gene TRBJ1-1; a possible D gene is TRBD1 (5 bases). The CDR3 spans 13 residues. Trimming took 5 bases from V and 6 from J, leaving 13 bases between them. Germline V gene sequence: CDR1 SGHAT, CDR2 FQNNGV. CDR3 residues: CASSTRAGAEAFF. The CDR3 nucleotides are TGTGCCAGCAGCACCAGGGCGGGGGCTGAAGCTTTCTTT.

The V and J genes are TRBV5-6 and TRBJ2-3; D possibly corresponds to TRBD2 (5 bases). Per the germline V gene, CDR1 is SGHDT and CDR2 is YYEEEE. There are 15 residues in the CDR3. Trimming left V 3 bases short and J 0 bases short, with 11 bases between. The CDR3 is CASSSSSSSTDTQYF. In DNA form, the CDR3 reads TGTGCCAGCAGCTCCTCTAGCTCGAGCACAGATACGCAGTATTTT.

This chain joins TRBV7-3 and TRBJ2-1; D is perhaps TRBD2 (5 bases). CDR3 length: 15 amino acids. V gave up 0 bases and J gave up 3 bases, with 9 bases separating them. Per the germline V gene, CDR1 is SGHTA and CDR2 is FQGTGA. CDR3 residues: CASSLTSRDYNEQFF. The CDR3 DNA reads TGTGCCAGCAGCTTAACGTCGAGGGACTACAATGAGCAGTTCTTC.

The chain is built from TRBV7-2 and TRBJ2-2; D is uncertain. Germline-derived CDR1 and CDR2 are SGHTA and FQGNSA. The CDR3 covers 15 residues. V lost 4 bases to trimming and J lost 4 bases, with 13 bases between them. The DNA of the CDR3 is TGTGCCAGCAGCTCGCCCGACGGAGCCACCGGGGAGCTGTTTTTT. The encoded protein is CASSSPDGATGELFF. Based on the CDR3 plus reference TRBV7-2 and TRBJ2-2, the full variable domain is GAGVSQSPSNKVTEKGKDVELRCDPISGHTALYWYRQSLGQGLEFLIYFQGNSAPDKSGLPSDRFSAERTGGSVSTLTIQRTQQEDSAVYLCASSSPDGATGELFFGEGSRLTVL.

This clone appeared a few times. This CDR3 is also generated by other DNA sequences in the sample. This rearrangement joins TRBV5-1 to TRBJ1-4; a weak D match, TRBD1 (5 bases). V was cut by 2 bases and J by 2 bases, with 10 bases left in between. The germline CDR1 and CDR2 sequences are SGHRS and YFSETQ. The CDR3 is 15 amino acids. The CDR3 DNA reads TGCGCCAGCAGCTTAGCTCCAGGGACTAATGAAAAACTGTTTTTT. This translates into CASSLAPGTNEKLFF.

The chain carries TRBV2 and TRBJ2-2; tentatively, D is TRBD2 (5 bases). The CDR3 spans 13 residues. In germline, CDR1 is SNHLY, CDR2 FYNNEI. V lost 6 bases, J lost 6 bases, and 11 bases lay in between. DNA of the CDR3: TGTGCCAGCAGGGACGGACTTGCCGGGGAGCTGTTTTTT. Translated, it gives CASRDGLAGELFF.

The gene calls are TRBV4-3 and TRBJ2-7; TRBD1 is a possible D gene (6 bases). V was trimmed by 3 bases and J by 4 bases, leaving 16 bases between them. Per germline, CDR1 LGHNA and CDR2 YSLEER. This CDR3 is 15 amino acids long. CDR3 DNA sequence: TGCGCCAGCAGCCAGGCGGCCGGGACAAGATACGAGCAGTACTTC. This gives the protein CASSQAAGTRYEQYF.

The CDR3 DNA follows: TGTGCCAGCAGTGAAGAGGGACTAGCGGGAGGTGAGCAGTTCTTC. Its translation: CASSEEGLAGGEQFF. The genes are TRBV2 and TRBJ2-1; 15 nucleotides align to TRBD2. The CDR3 consists of 15 residues. The V segment lost 1 base and the J segment 9 bases; nucleotides outside the gene matches: 1. Germline loops: CDR1 SNHLY, CDR2 FYNNEI.

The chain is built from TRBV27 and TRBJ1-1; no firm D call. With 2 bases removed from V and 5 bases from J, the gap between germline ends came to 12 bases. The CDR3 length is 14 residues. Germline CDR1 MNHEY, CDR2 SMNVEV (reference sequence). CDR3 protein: CASSLTAAWTEAFF. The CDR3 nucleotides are TGTGCCAGCAGTTTAACAGCGGCTTGGACTGAAGCTTTCTTT.

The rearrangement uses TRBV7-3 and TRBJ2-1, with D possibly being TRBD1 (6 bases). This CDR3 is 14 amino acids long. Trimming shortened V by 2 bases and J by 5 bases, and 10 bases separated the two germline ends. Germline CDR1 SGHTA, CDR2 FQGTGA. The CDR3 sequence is CASSLPTGNNEQFF. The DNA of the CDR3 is TGTGCCAGCAGCTTACCGACAGGTAACAATGAGCAGTTCTTC.

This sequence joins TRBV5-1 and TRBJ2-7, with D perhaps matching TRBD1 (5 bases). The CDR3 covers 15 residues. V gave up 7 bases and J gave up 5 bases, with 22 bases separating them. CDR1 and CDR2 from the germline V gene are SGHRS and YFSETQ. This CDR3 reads CASARRGHIGDEQYF. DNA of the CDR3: TGCGCCAGCGCCCGACGAGGACACATTGGAGACGAGCAGTACTTC. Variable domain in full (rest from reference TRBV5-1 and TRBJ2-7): KAGVTQTPRYLIKTRGQQVTLSCSPISGHRSVSWYQQTPGQGLQFLFEYFSETQRNKGNFPGRFSGRQFSNSRSEMNVSTLELGDSALYLCASARRGHIGDEQYFGPGTRLTVT.

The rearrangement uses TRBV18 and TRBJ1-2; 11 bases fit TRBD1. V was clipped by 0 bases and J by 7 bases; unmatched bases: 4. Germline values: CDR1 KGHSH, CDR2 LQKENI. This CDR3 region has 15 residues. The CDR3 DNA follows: TGTGCCAGCTCACCACCCTGGACAGGGGGCTTTGGCTACACCTTC. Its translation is CASSPPWTGGFGYTF.

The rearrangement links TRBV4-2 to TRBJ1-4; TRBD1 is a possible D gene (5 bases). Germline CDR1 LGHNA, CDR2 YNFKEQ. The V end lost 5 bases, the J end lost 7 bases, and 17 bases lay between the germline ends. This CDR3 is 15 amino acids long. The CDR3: CASSIRDRRGEKLFF. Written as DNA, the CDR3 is TGTGCCAGCAGCATACGGGACCGACGGGGTGAAAAACTGTTTTTT.

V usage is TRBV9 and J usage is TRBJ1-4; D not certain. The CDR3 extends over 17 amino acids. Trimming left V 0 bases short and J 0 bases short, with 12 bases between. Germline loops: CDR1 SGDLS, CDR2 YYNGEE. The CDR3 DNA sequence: TGTGCCAGCAGCGTAGCGGCCCTCCAATCAACTAATGAAAAACTGTTTTTT. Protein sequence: CASSVAALQSTNEKLFF.

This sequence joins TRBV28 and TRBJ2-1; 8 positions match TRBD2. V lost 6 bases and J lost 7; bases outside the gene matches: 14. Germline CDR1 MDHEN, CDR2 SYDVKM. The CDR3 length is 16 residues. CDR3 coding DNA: TGTGCCAGCAGGCCGTCTGTAGCGGGACCCTTTAATGAGCAGTTCTTC. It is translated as CASRPSVAGPFNEQFF.